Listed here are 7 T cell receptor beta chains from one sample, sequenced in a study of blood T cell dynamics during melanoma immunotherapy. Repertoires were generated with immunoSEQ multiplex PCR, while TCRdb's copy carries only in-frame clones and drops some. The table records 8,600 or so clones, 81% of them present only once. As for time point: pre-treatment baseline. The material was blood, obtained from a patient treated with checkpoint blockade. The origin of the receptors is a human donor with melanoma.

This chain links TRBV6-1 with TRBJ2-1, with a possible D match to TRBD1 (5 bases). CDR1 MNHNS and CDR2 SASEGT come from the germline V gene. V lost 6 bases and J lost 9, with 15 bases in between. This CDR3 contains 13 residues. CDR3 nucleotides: TGTGCCAGCAGAGCCCAGGGATCGATTGAGCAGTTCTTC. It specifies CASRAQGSIEQFF.

CDR3 protein: CASSQNRELPTYEQYF. CDR3 coding DNA: TGCGCCAGCAGCCAGAACCGAGAGCTCCCCACCTACGAGCAGTACTTC. V and J are TRBV5-1 and TRBJ2-7; D is unclear. Trimming cost V 4 bases and J 2 bases, with 19 bases left between them. CDR3 length: 16 amino acids. Germline values: CDR1 SGHRS, CDR2 YFSETQ.

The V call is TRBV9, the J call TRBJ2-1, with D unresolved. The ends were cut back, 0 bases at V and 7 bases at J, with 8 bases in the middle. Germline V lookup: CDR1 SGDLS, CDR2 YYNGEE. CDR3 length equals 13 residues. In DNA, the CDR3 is TGTGCCAGCAGCGTAGCGGAGCCTAATGAGCAGTTCTTC. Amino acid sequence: CASSVAEPNEQFF.

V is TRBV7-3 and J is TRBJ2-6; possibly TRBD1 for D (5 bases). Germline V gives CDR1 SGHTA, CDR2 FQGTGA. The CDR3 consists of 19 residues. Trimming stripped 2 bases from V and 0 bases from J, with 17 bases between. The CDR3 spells CASSLFGDRLSSGANVLTF. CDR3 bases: TGTGCCAGCAGCTTATTTGGAGACAGACTCAGCTCTGGGGCCAACGTCCTGACTTTC.

Here the CDR3 reads CASSPGTGRNEKLFF. The CDR3, as DNA: TGTGCCAGCAGCCCTGGGACGGGGCGGAATGAAAAACTGTTTTTT. This chain uses TRBV11-2 with TRBJ1-4; weak D call: TRBD1 (5 bases). V was clipped by 5 bases and J by 5 bases, with 15 bases between them. CDR1 and CDR2 from the germline V gene are SGHAT and FQNNGV. The CDR3 length is 15 residues.

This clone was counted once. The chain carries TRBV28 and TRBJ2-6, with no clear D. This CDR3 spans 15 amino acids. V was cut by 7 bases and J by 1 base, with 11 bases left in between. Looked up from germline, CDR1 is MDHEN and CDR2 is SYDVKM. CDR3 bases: TGTGCCAGCATTGGCCCCAATTCTGGGGCCAACGTCCTGACTTTC. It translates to CASIGPNSGANVLTF.

The CDR3 bases are TGCGCCAGCAGGGACGGCTCCTACGAGCAGTACTTC. This sequence encodes CASRDGSYEQYF. The J gene is TRBJ2-7, the V gene TRBV5-1; D is undetermined. Germline values: CDR1 SGHRS, CDR2 YFSETQ. This CDR3 comprises 12 residues. V lost 5 bases, J lost 0 bases, and 6 bases lay in between.